This T cell receptor beta chain was captured in a study of OX40 agonist ivuxolimab in advanced cancers. Whole-study findings and limits: Expanded clones tended on average to be more numerous among CD8+ T cells than CD4+.

Notes on this clone: Its antigen is unidentified.

The protocol was immunoSEQ multiplex PCR, while the TCRdb copy is restricted to in-frame clones and leaves out a portion. The table records about 90,000 clones, about 85% of them present only once. Per the germline V gene, CDR1 is SGHDT and CDR2 is YYEEEE. Deletions cut 4 bases from V and 7 bases from J, with 11 bases between. The CDR3 spans 12 residues. The cohort excluded patients with autoimmune disease history or systemic immunosuppression. This clonotype was sampled from an adult with an advanced solid tumor such as melanoma, head and neck, liver or kidney cancer. Sequencing used CD4+ or CD8+ T cells sorted from blood, obtained in a trial of the OX40 agonist ivuxolimab. The chain links TRBV5-6 to TRBJ1-1, with D maybe TRBD1 (6 bases). In nucleotides, the CDR3 is TGTGCCAGCAGCCTCAGGGGCAGTGAAGCTTTCTTT. Protein product: CASSLRGSEAFF.